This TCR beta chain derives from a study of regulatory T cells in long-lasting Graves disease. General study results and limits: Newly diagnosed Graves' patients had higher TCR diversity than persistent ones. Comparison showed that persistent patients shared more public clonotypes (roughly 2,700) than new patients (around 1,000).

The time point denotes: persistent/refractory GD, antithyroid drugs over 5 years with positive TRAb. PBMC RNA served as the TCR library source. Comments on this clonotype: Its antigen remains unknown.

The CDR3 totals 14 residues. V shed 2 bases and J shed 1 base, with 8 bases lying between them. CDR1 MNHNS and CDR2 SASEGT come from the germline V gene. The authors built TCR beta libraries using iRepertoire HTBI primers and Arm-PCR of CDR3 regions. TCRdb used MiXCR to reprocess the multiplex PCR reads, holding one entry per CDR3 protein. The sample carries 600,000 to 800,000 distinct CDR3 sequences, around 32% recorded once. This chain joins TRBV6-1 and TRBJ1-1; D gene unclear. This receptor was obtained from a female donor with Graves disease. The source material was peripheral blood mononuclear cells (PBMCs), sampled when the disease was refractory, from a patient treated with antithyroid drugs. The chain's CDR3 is CASSEKWTNTEAFF. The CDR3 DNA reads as TGTGCCAGCAGTGAAAAATGGACGAACACTGAAGCTTTCTTT.